Following are 14 T cell receptor beta chains from one sample sequenced in a study of control samples from healthy donors and cancer patients. TCRdb's copy holds only in-frame clones and misses some; the assay was immunoSEQ multiplex PCR. The table records fewer than 200,000 clones, 93% of them present only once. The sample comprised blood. The receptor set was obtained from a woman in her sixties or seventies in good health.

The J gene is TRBJ2-5, the V gene TRBV5-4; D perhaps matches TRBD2 (7 bases). Trimming shortened V by 4 bases and J by 0 bases, and 22 bases separated the two germline ends. Germline V lookup: CDR1 SGHNT, CDR2 YYREEE (reference sequence). The CDR3 loop spans 18 amino acids. CDR3 protein: CASSPKAGLGGDQETQYF. CDR3 nucleotide sequence: TGTGCCAGCAGCCCCAAAGCCGGACTAGGGGGGGACCAAGAGACCCAGTACTTC.

The J gene is TRBJ2-7, the V gene TRBV11-3, with D tentatively TRBD2 (6 bases). Germline-derived CDR1 and CDR2 are SGHNT and YENEEA. The CDR3 runs to 14 residues. The V and J ends lost 5 bases and 7 bases respectively, with 18 bases between them. As DNA, the CDR3 is TGTGCCAGCAGCCCAAGGACGGGAGTTGGGGAGCAGTACTTC. It translates to CASSPRTGVGEQYF.

The rearrangement links TRBV6-5 to TRBJ1-2; D uncertain. The CDR3 is 13 residues long. Germline CDR1 is MNHEY and CDR2 is SVGAGI. V lost 5 bases and J lost 1, with 8 bases in between. The CDR3, as DNA: TGTGCCAGCAGTCCCGGGGTTAACTATGGCTACACCTTC. Translation: CASSPGVNYGYTF.

V gene TRBV5-1 combines with J gene TRBJ2-1; 10 positions match TRBD1. Per the germline V gene, CDR1 is SGHRS and CDR2 is YFSETQ. The V segment lost 3 bases and the J segment 9 bases; nucleotides outside the gene matches: 6. This CDR3 has 14 residues. CDR3 amino acids: CASSSGQGNGEQFF. CDR3 DNA: TGCGCCAGCAGCTCGGGACAGGGGAATGGTGAGCAGTTCTTC.

The V call is TRBV6-5, the J call TRBJ1-1; unclear D gene. CDR3 size: 15 residues. Deletions cut 8 bases from V and 1 base from J, with 17 bases between. Germline assignment: CDR1 MNHEY and CDR2 SVGAGI. This CDR3 reads CASEREAGWNTEAFF. The CDR3 DNA sequence: TGTGCCAGCGAGAGGGAAGCGGGGTGGAACACTGAAGCTTTCTTT.

This chain uses TRBV6-5 with TRBJ2-5; 9 bases agree with TRBD2. The CDR3 extends over 14 amino acids. Germline V gene sequence: CDR1 MNHEY, CDR2 SVGAGI. V lost 6 bases, J lost 5 bases, and 7 bases stayed unmatched. The CDR3, as DNA: TGTGCCAGCAGACCGGGACTAGCTTTTGAGACCCAGTACTTC. Its protein product is CASRPGLAFETQYF.

The chain carries TRBV7-3 and TRBJ2-3; the match to TRBD2 covers 14 bases. CDR3 size: 17 residues. Germline V gene data show CDR1 as SGHTA and CDR2 as FQGTGA. Trimming took 5 bases from V and 6 from J; bases not matched to a gene: 10. The CDR3 reads CASSPGLAGVYGDTQYF. The CDR3 DNA sequence: TGTGCCAGCAGCCCGGGACTAGCGGGGGTCTACGGGGATACGCAGTATTTT. Supplemented by reference TRBV7-3 and TRBJ2-3, the full variable domain reads GAGVSQTPSNKVTEKGKYVELRCDPISGHTALYWYRQSLGQGPEFLIYFQGTGAADDSGLPNDRFFAVRPEGSVSTLKIQRTERGDSAVYLCASSPGLAGVYGDTQYFGPGTRLTVL.

The J gene is TRBJ1-2, the V gene TRBV10-3; D not resolved. Per the germline V gene, CDR1 is ENHRY and CDR2 is SYGVKD. This CDR3 comprises 14 residues. V lost 4 bases and J 2 bases, leaving 11 bases between the germline ends. The CDR3 coding sequence is TGTGCCATCAGTGGGGGAGAGCTCAACTATGGCTACACCTTC. Protein product: CAISGGELNYGYTF.

The chain carries TRBV5-1 and TRBJ1-6; tentative D call: TRBD1 (5 bases). Between the trimmed V and J ends, which lost 0 bases and 7 bases, there was a span of 11 bases. This CDR3 region has 15 residues. Per the germline V gene, CDR1 is SGHRS and CDR2 is YFSETQ. The CDR3 DNA reads TGCGCCAGCAGCTTGGTCGGGGACCCAAATTCACCCCTCCACTTT. This codes for CASSLVGDPNSPLHF.

This clone was recorded a few times. The chain employs TRBV7-9 and TRBJ2-2; 7 bases fit TRBD1. V shed 3 bases, J shed 2 bases, and the junction held 9 bases outside the gene matches. CDR3 length equals 17 residues. Germline V gives CDR1 SEHNR, CDR2 FQNEAQ (reference sequence). In nucleotides, the CDR3 is TGTGCCAGCAGCTTTCGCCCCGGACAGGACAACACCGGGGAGCTGTTTTTT. It translates to CASSFRPGQDNTGELFF.

The rearrangement links TRBV27 to TRBJ2-7; D possibly corresponds to TRBD2 (5 bases). Germline V gene sequence: CDR1 MNHEY, CDR2 SMNVEV (reference sequence). The CDR3 is 15 residues long. V was pared by 3 bases and J by 0 bases, with 12 bases between. CDR3 sequence: CASSFSRLASYEQYF. For the CDR3, the DNA is TGTGCCAGCAGTTTTTCCCGGCTAGCCTCCTACGAGCAGTACTTC.

This clone was counted only a few times. The chain links TRBV3-1 (or the pseudogene TRBV3-2) to TRBJ1-1; D gene unclear. The germline gives CDR1 LGHDT, CDR2 YNNKEL (reference sequence). Between the trimmed V and J ends, which lost 4 bases and 4 bases, there was a span of 16 bases. The CDR3 has 15 residues. CDR3 residues: CASSLAGSSSTEAFF. CDR3 DNA: TGTGCCAGCAGCCTCGCGGGCAGCAGCTCCACTGAAGCTTTCTTT.

The chain has TRBV6-5 and TRBJ1-3; no reliable D call. The CDR3 sequence is 16 residues long. Germline loops: CDR1 MNHEY, CDR2 SVGAGI. V was pared by 0 bases and J by 0 bases, with 9 bases between. Written as DNA, the CDR3 is TGTGCCAGCAGTTACTCGGCGGCCTACTCTGGAAACACCATATATTTT. Translated, it gives CASSYSAAYSGNTIYF.

The chain's CDR3 is CASSLGGQGGTGELFF. CDR3 bases: TGTGCCAGCAGCTTAGGCGGACAGGGAGGCACCGGGGAGCTGTTTTTT. The V and J genes are TRBV5-6 and TRBJ2-2, with 8 bases lining up with TRBD1. This CDR3 is 16 amino acids long. Trimming cost V 2 bases and J 4 bases; bases outside gene matches: 7. CDR1 SGHDT and CDR2 YYEEEE come from the germline V gene.